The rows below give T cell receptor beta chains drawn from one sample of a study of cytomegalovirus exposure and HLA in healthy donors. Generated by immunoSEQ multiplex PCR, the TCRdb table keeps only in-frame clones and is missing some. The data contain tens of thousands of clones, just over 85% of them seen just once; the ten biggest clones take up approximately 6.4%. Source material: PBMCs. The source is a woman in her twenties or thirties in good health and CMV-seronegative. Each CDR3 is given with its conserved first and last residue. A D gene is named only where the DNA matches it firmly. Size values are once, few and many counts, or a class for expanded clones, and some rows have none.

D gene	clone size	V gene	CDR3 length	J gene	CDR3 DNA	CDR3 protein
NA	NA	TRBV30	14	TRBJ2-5	TGTGCCTGGACTTCCCGTGGCGGTGGGGAGACCCAGTACTTC	CAWTSRGGGETQYF
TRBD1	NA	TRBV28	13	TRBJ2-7	TGTGCCAGCAGTTTTGGGACAGACAACGAGCAGTACTTC	CASSFGTDNEQYF
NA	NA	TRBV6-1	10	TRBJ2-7	TGTGCCAGCAGTGGCGGCCAACCCCACTTC	CASSGGQPHF
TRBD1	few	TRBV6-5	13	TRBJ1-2	TGTGCCAGCAGACAGGGGAAGGACTATGGCTACACCTTC	CASRQGKDYGYTF
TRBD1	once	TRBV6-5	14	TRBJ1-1	TGTGCCAGCAGTCCGGGACAGCTTAACACTGAAGCTTTCTTT	CASSPGQLNTEAFF
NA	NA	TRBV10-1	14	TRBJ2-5	TGCGCCAGCAGCCTTAGCGGAGACGTGGAGACCCAGTACTTC	CASSLSGDVETQYF
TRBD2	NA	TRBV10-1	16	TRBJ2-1	TGCGCCAGCAGTGGGATCGGACTAGCGGGGTACAATGAGCAGTTCTTC	CASSGIGLAGYNEQFF
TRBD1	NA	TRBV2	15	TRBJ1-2	TGTGCCAGCAGTTATACCGGGACAGCCCCCTATGGCTACACCTTC	CASSYTGTAPYGYTF
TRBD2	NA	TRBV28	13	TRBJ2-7	TGTGCCAGCAGTTTACGGGGGGGAAATGAGCAGTACTTC	CASSLRGGNEQYF
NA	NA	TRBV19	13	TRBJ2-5	TGTGCCAGTAGTATGGAGGGTAGAGAGACCCAGTACTTC	CASSMEGRETQYF
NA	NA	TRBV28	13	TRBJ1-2	TGTGCCAGCAGTCCCACCGACAGTTATGGCTACACCTTC	CASSPTDSYGYTF
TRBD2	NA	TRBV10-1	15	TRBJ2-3	TGCGCCAGCAGTGAGGGACTAGCGGGAATAGATACGCAGTATTTT	CASSEGLAGIDTQYF
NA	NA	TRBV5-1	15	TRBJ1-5	TGCGCCAGCAGCTTGACAGACGGCGGCAATCAGCCCCAGCATTTT	CASSLTDGGNQPQHF
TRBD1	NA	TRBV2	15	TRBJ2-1	TGTGCCAGCAGTGAATGGACAGGGGCCGAGAATGAGCAGTTCTTC	CASSEWTGAENEQFF
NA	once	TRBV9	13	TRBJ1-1	TGTGCCAGCAGCGTGAGGGTGAACACTGAAGCTTTCTTT	CASSVRVNTEAFF
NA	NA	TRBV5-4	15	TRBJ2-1	TGTGCCAGCAGCTTGGGGGGGGAGTGGTACAATGAGCAGTTCTTC	CASSLGGEWYNEQFF
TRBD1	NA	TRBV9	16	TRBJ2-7	TGTGCCAGCACCCTAGGGAGGGACAGGGCTCCGGGCGAGCAGTACTTC	CASTLGRDRAPGEQYF
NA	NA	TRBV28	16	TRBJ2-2	TGTGCCAGCACCAACGAGGCGGGTGCGGCCACCGGGGAGCTGTTTTTT	CASTNEAGAATGELFF
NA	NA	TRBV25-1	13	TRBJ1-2	TGTGCCAGCAGTGTGACAGGATTAAGCGGCTACACCTTC	CASSVTGLSGYTF
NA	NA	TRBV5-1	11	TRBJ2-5	TGCGCCAGCAGCCGTCAAGAGACCCAGTACTTC	CASSRQETQYF
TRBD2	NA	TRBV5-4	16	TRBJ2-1	TGTGCCAGCAGCCCCGCGGGAGCGGGAGAAAACAATGAGCAGTTCTTC	CASSPAGAGENNEQFF
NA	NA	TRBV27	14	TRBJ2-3	TGTGCCAGCAGTTTATTCGACAGTCCAAATACGCAGTATTTT	CASSLFDSPNTQYF
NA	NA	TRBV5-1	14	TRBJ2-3	TGCGCCAGCAGCTTGGCAGGGTCTGCCGATACGCAGTATTTT	CASSLAGSADTQYF
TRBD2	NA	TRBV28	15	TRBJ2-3	TGTGCCAGCAGGCTAGCGGGAGGCGTGACAGATACGCAGTATTTT	CASRLAGGVTDTQYF
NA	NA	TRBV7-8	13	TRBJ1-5	TGTGCCAGCAGCCTACAGGGAAATCAGCCCCAGCATTTT	CASSLQGNQPQHF
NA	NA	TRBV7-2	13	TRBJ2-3	TGTGCCAGCAGCTTAGCTAACACAGATACGCAGTATTTT	CASSLANTDTQYF
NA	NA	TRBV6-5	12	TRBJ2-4	TGTGCCAGTAAAGGACACTTAAACATTCAGTACTTC	CASKGHLNIQYF
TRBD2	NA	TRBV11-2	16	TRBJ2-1	TGTGCCAGCTCCCGAAGCGGGGGCAGCTCCTACAATGAGCAGTTCTTC	CASSRSGGSSYNEQFF
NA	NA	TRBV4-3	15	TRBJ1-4	TGCGCCAGCAGCCCCGATGGGGGGTCTAATGAAAAACTGTTTTTT	CASSPDGGSNEKLFF
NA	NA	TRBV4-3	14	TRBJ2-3	TGCGCCAGCAGCCATAGGGGCCCCACAGATACGCAGTATTTT	CASSHRGPTDTQYF
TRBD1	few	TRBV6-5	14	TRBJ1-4	TGTGCCAGCAGTGACAGGGCGCTTAATGAAAAACTGTTTTTT	CASSDRALNEKLFF
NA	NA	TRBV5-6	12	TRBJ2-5	TGTGCCAGCAGCTTGGCCGAGGAAACCCAGTACTTC	CASSLAEETQYF
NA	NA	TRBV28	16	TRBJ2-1	TGTGCCAGCAGTCATCCCGGCGCAGGGGCCTACAATGAGCAGTTCTTC	CASSHPGAGAYNEQFF
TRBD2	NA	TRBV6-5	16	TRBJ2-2	TGTGCCAGCAGTTACTCCTCTAGCGGGAGGACCGGGGAGCTGTTTTTT	CASSYSSSGRTGELFF
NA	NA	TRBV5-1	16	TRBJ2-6	TGCGCCAGCTCCGATCCCCAGGGCTCTGGGGCCAACGTCCTGACTTTC	CASSDPQGSGANVLTF
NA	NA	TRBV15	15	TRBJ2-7	TGTGCCACCAGCAGAGATATCACTCTGTCCTACGAGCAGTACTTC	CATSRDITLSYEQYF
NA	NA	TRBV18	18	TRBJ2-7	TGTGCCAGCTCACCGAGGGACAAGTTCCGAGTAGGCTCCTACGAGCAGTACTTC	CASSPRDKFRVGSYEQYF
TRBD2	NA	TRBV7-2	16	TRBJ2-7	TGTGCCAGCACCCTGGCGGCTAGCGGGAGGGTGTACGAGCAGTACTTC	CASTLAASGRVYEQYF
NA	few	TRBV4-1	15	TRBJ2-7	TGCGCCAGCAGCCAAGAATCGTCAGGGTGGGGCGAGCAGTACTTC	CASSQESSGWGEQYF
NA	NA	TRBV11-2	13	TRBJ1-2	TGTGCCAGCAGCTTAGGCAAGAGCTATGGCTACACCTTC	CASSLGKSYGYTF
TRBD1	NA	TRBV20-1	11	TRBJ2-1	TGCAGTGCTAGATGGGACAGGGGGCAGTTCTTC	CSARWDRGQFF
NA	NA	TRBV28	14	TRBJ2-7	TGTGCCAGCCGTACAGACAGAGATTTCTACGAGCAGTACTTC	CASRTDRDFYEQYF
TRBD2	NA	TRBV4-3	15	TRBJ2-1	TGCGCCAGCAGCCCGGGACTAGAAGCCAACAATGAGCAGTTCTTC	CASSPGLEANNEQFF
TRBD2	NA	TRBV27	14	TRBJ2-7	TGTGCCAGCAGTTTCTTGTCGGGGGGAACGCGGCAGTACTTC	CASSFLSGGTRQYF
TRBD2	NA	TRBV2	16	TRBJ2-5	TGTGCCAGCAGGGGAGGGAGCGGCATAATCCAAGAGACCCAGTACTTC	CASRGGSGIIQETQYF
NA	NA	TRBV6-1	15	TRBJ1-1	TGTGCCAGCAGTGAAGCAGGGGGGGCTGGTACTGAAGCTTTCTTT	CASSEAGGAGTEAFF
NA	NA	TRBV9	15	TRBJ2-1	TGTGCCAGCAGCGTAGGCATCTACTCCTACAATGAGCAGTTCTTC	CASSVGIYSYNEQFF
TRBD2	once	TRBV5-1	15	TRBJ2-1	TGCGCCAGCAGCTTGAGACTAGCTAGGGACAATGAGCAGTTCTTC	CASSLRLARDNEQFF